This T cell receptor (beta chain) was identified during a study of OX40 agonist ivuxolimab in advanced cancers. Study background: Melanoma, hepatocellular carcinoma, head and neck or renal cell cancer occurred in dose-escalation patients.

Clones were sequenced by immunoSEQ multiplex PCR, and TCRdb holds only the in-frame ones, with some missing. Of about 63,000 clones in the sample, roughly 89% were seen once. Germline CDR1 reads SGHAT; CDR2 reads FQNNGV. Trimming removed 0 bases at V and 2 bases at J, with 7 bases between. This CDR3 is built from 15 residues. This receptor was identified in an adult with an advanced solid tumor such as melanoma, head and neck, liver or kidney cancer. V and J are TRBV11-2 and TRBJ2-2; the D is unclear. This sample comprised CD4+ or CD8+ T cells sorted from blood, obtained in a trial of the OX40 agonist ivuxolimab. DNA of the CDR3: TGTGCCAGCAGCTTAGATGCGGTCAACACCGGGGAGCTGTTTTTT. As protein: CASSLDAVNTGELFF.